Below, 14 T cell receptor beta chains from the same sample are listed, as sequenced in a study of molecular identifiers for immune sequencing clone quantification. TCRdb redid the calling of the PCR reads with MiXCR, one entry per CDR3 protein. The sample records over 300,000 distinct CDR3 sequences, roughly a quarter being singletons. Sample: naive CD8+ T cells from blood, with Jurkat cell RNA spiked in. Stated subset: FACS-sorted CD8+CD4-CCR7+CD45RA+ naive T cells. Source of these receptors: a human donor in good health. Some libraries in this study had Jurkat cell RNA spiked in.

This clonotype was seen a handful of times. The CDR3 here is CASSSEVSNQPQHF. CDR3 in DNA: TGTGCCAGCTCCTCAGAGGTTAGCAATCAGCCCCAGCATTTT. This chain links TRBV19 with TRBJ1-5; no firm D call. Germline V gives CDR1 LNHDA, CDR2 SQIVND (reference sequence). The CDR3 is 14 amino acids. The V end lost 9 bases, the J end lost 0 bases, and 12 bases lay between the germline ends.

The rearrangement joins TRBV19 to TRBJ2-3; a possible D gene is TRBD2 (5 bases). This CDR3 is built from 16 residues. Deletions cut 0 bases from V and 1 base from J, with 11 bases between. In germline, CDR1 is LNHDA, CDR2 SQIVND (reference sequence). The CDR3: CASSIDLVGGTDTQYF. DNA of the CDR3: TGTGCCAGTAGTATAGATCTTGTCGGGGGCACAGATACGCAGTATTTT. The variable domain in full, completed from reference TRBV19 and TRBJ2-3, reads DGGITQSPKYLFRKEGQNVTLSCEQNLNHDAMYWYRQDPGQGLRLIYYSQIVNDFQKGDIAEGYSVSREKKESFPLTVTSAQKNPTAFYLCASSIDLVGGTDTQYFGPGTRLTVL.

The chain uses TRBV27 and TRBJ1-1; D gene unclear. V was trimmed by 6 bases and J by 7 bases, leaving 9 bases between them. CDR1 MNHEY and CDR2 SMNVEV come from the germline V gene (reference sequence). The CDR3 is 11 residues long. The CDR3 DNA reads as TGTGCCAGCAGAACGGAGATTGAAGCTTTCTTT. It encodes CASRTEIEAFF.

This clonotype was seen ten or more times. This chain links TRBV7-9 with TRBJ2-3; TRBD1 agrees at 10 bases. Germline-derived CDR1 and CDR2 are SEHNR and FQNEAQ (reference sequence). Trimming removed 5 bases from V and 2 bases from J; junction bases left unmatched: 10. This CDR3 is 17 amino acids long. The CDR3 nucleotides read TGTGCCAGCAGCCCCCGGACAGGGGGGAAATCCACAGATACGCAGTATTTT. It codes for CASSPRTGGKSTDTQYF.

Note on this clonotype: A clone one base away is much larger, so this may be a read error. The genes are TRBV7-6 and TRBJ1-5; TRBD1 matches at 10 bases. This CDR3 has 14 amino acids. Unmatched junction bases numbered 7, after V lost 8 bases and J lost 6 bases. Looked up from germline, CDR1 is SGHVS and CDR2 is FNYEAQ. The CDR3, as DNA: TGTGCCAGCGGCCCCGGGACAGGGGTTCAGCCCCAGCATTTT. Amino acid sequence: CASGPGTGVQPQHF.

This clonotype appeared a few times. The chain couples TRBV27 to TRBJ2-1, with 12 bases lining up with TRBD2. The V gene end was trimmed by 6 bases and the J gene end by 8 bases; junction bases not matched to a gene: 5. Germline V gene data show CDR1 as MNHEY and CDR2 as SMNVEV (reference sequence). The CDR3 is made up of 14 amino acids. CDR3 nucleotides: TGTGCCAGCAGCCTAGCGGGGGGGCCTCATGAGCAGTTCTTC. This translates into CASSLAGGPHEQFF.

The chain joins TRBV6-2 or TRBV6-3 to TRBJ2-7; D unclear. The germline gives CDR1 MNHEY, CDR2 SVGEGT. The CDR3 is 14 residues long. V was cut by 6 bases and J by 4 bases, with 16 bases left in between. The DNA of the CDR3 is TGTGCCAGCAGCCCTATACTGGATCTATACGAGCAGTACTTC. Translating it yields CASSPILDLYEQYF.

This clonotype appeared a few times. One end of the junction fails to match germline, which may point to a read error. The chain is built from TRBV29-1 and TRBJ2-2; D may be TRBD2 (6 bases). Germline CDR1 SQVTM, CDR2 ANQGSEA. The CDR3 loop spans 14 amino acids. In nucleotides, the CDR3 is TGCAGCGTTGAGGGCAGGGAGGCCACCGGAGAGCTGTTTTTT. This codes for CSVEGREATGELFF.

Turning to this clonotype: This may stem from a read error, because a much larger clone lies one nucleotide away. The chain links TRBV7-2 to TRBJ1-1; 7 bases are shared with TRBD1. V shed 2 bases, J shed 4 bases, and the junction held 7 bases outside the gene matches. Germline values: CDR1 SGHTA, CDR2 FQGNSA. CDR3 length equals 15 residues. CDR3 amino acids: CASSLTERQGTEAFF. CDR3 coding DNA: TGTGCCAGCAGCTTAACTGAGAGACAGGGCACTGAAGCTTTCTTT.

To note about this clonotype: At one end the junction does not follow the germline gene, possibly because of a read error. The V gene is TRBV6-5, the J gene TRBJ1-1; TRBD1 might be the D (5 bases). The CDR3 totals 13 residues. Germline CDR1 and CDR2: MNHEY and SVGAGI. The CDR3 sequence: CASNGLSDTEDFF. CDR3 in DNA: TGTGCCAGCAACGGACTCTCGGACACTGAAGATTTCTTT.

This clonotype turned up a few times. The chain employs TRBV7-6 and TRBJ2-6, with 7 positions matching TRBD1. Losses at the gene ends were 5 bases for V and 8 bases for J; bases not matched to a gene: 3. Germline V CDR1 and CDR2: SGHVS, FNYEAQ. This CDR3 comprises 13 residues. The CDR3 DNA reads as TGTGCCAGCAGCACAGGGGTTCCCAACGTCCTGACTTTC. Encoded protein: CASSTGVPNVLTF.

This clonotype was seen repeatedly, ten times or more. V usage is TRBV4-1 and J usage is TRBJ2-7, with no clear D. The germline CDR1 and CDR2 sequences are MGHRA and YSYEKL. The CDR3 length is 13 residues. Trimming pared 3 bases from V and 0 bases from J, leaving 6 bases between. The CDR3 region has the DNA TGCGCCAGCAGCCAGGAGAGCTCCTACGAGCAGTACTTC. It translates to CASSQESSYEQYF.

The chain combines TRBV19 with TRBJ2-1; tentatively, D is TRBD1 (6 bases). Per the germline V gene, CDR1 is LNHDA and CDR2 is SQIVND (reference sequence). V was cut by 9 bases and J by 8 bases, with 23 bases left in between. The CDR3 spans 15 residues. The CDR3 DNA reads TGTGCCAGCAGATTAGCTTGGGGGCCTCTCGATGAGCAGTTCTTC. Translated: CASRLAWGPLDEQFF.

Concerning this clonotype itself: Just one base apart from a much larger clone, this may be a read error. The chain carries TRBV4-1 and TRBJ1-1, with unresolved D. The CDR3 covers 14 residues. Per the germline V gene, CDR1 is MGHRA and CDR2 is YSYEKL. This chain's CDR3 is CASGQDFLNTEAFF. CDR3 DNA: TGCGCCAGCGGCCAAGATTTCTTGAACACTGAAGCTTTCTTT.